A single sample gave rise to the 8 T cell receptor beta chains below, sequenced in a study of human CD8 memory T cell subsets. Preparation of the TCR beta libraries relied on UMI-labeled 5' RACE. TCRdb re-analyzed the 5' RACE reads; it lists each CDR3 protein once, without DNA. In all, the sample yields under 20,000 distinct CDR3 sequences. The sample was CD8+ T cells from PBMCs. These receptors all come from a human donor in good health.

This chain connects TRBV5-8 to TRBJ1-2; the TCRdb D gene call, TRBD1, has no DNA to confirm it. The CDR3 covers 13 residues. In germline, CDR1 is SGHTS, CDR2 YDEGEE. CDR3 sequence reads: CASSEGRGYGYTF. The variable domain in full, completed from reference TRBV5-8 and TRBJ1-2, reads EAGVTQSPTHLIKTRGQQATLRCSPISGHTSVYWYQQALGLGLQFLLWYDEGEERNRGNFPPRFSGRQFPNYSSELNVNALELEDSALYLCASSEGRGYGYTFGSGTRLTVV.

The gene calls are TRBV4-3 and TRBJ2-7; the D gene TCRdb calls, TRBD1, cannot be checked with no DNA. CDR3 length: 18 amino acids. Looked up from germline, CDR1 is LGHNA and CDR2 is YSLEER. The CDR3 protein is CASSQDGPDRSMTYEQYF.

The CDR3 reads CSASHGTGGTEAFF. The V call is TRBV20-1, the J call TRBJ1-1; as DNA is missing, the TRBD1 call by TCRdb cannot be tested. Germline V lookup: CDR1 DFQATT, CDR2 SNEGSKA (reference sequence). CDR3 length: 14 residues.

This sequence joins TRBV7-6 and TRBJ2-2; TCRdb outputs TRBD2, but without DNA this stays unchecked. CDR3 length: 14 amino acids. Germline V lookup: CDR1 SGHVS, CDR2 FNYEAQ. CDR3 residues: CASSLEGGNGELFF.

V gene TRBV28 combines with J gene TRBJ2-7. In germline, CDR1 is MDHEN, CDR2 SYDVKM. The CDR3 has 18 residues. The CDR3 is CASRIIKAQGRTPYEQYF. Full variable domain (missing parts from reference TRBV28 and TRBJ2-7): DVKVTQSSRYLVKRTGEKVFLECVQDMDHENMFWYRQDPGLGLRLIYFSYDVKMKEKGDIPEGYSVSREKKERFSLILESASTNQTSMYLCASRIIKAQGRTPYEQYFGPGTRLTVT.

This chain joins TRBV11-1 and TRBJ2-1. Germline-derived CDR1 and CDR2 are SGHAT and FQDESV (reference sequence). CDR3 length: 13 amino acids. The CDR3 loop reads CASSLAPVNEQFF.

The chain employs TRBV4-1 and TRBJ2-2; absent DNA, TCRdb's TRBD1 call cannot be checked. The CDR3 totals 21 residues. CDR1 and CDR2 (germline): MGHRA, YSYEKL. CDR3 sequence reads: CASSQDRGQGALAANTGELFF.

The CDR3 spells CAISESLQGYNSPLHF. J is TRBJ1-6 and V is TRBV10-3; the TCRdb D gene call, TRBD1, has no DNA to confirm it. The CDR3 runs 16 residues. The V gene's germline CDR1 is ENHRY and CDR2 SYGVKD.